This TCR beta chain was captured in a study of shared clonotypes between healthy human individuals. TCRdb's copy holds only in-frame clones and misses some; the assay was immunoSEQ multiplex PCR. The top ten hold 0.13% of the sample, which has millions of clones, 95% seen once. Study outcomes and limitations: Several donors had about 5% of their naive CD4 clonotypes in common. Investigators expected sequencing depth to affect clonotype sharing among donors.

A note on this clone: Its antigen is not known.

Trimming shortened V by 5 bases and J by 6 bases, and 11 bases separated the two germline ends. Germline V gene sequence: CDR1 MNHEY, CDR2 SMNVEV (reference sequence). The length of the CDR3 is 12 residues. A CD45RA-negative memory subset and a CD45RA+ naive subset were separated from the CD4+ cells. The V gene is TRBV27, the J gene TRBJ2-7; D not resolved. Material: naive CD4+ T cells sorted from blood. Documented subset: CD45RA+ positively selected. This receptor was identified in a man between 18 and 35 years old in good health. This CDR3 is CASSRLVGEQYF. The CDR3 DNA follows: TGTGCCAGCAGTAGATTGGTCGGCGAGCAGTACTTC.